Listed below are T cell receptor beta chains from one sample, sequenced in a study of blood T cell repertoires in COVID-19. TCRdb keeps only in-frame clones here, not all; method: immunoSEQ multiplex PCR. Among 200,000 to 250,000 clones listed, about nine tenths were seen once. The sequenced sample consisted of peripheral blood. These receptors came from a woman between 55 and 75 years old with acute or convalescent COVID-19. Both conserved end residues are part of each CDR3.

v_gene	CDR3aa
TRBV5-1	CASSLAGDRGQGEAFF
TRBV7-2	CASSLRHHSNQPQHF
TRBV19	CASRRGQAYEQYF
TRBV3-1/TRBV3-2	CASSPRGGHSNQPQHF
TRBV7-2	CASSYRTGTGADTQYF
TRBV5-1	CASSPGTTFTKNIQYF
TRBV27	CASRPVSQGAGQPQHF
TRBV29-1	CSVTSYRQGEAFF
TRBV28	CASSFDSIYNEQFF
TRBV9	CASSVVDRGSETQYF
TRBV27	CASRRQGADEQYF
TRBV30	CAGVSGVGNYGYTF
TRBV30	CAWSGTGKLVPLHF
TRBV28	CASSYSNLDEQYF
TRBV4-1	CASSQAGTSNYEQYF
TRBV7-2	CASSLSGGAGITQYF
TRBV7-2	CASSTDRGNEKLFF
TRBV7-2	CASSIKARTWRSTDTQYF
TRBV12-5	CASGLGTGGLAYGYTF
TRBV2	CASKLASSTDTQYF
TRBV2	CASSVDSASYEQYF
TRBV7-2	CASSFWQGRGQGSYGYTF
TRBV3-1/TRBV3-2	CASSQDPGRAGTQYF
TRBV15	CATSRGSGQGDEKLFF
TRBV19	CASSIGAQSSETQYF
TRBV6-5	CASSRAGTTNEKLFF
TRBV7-8	CASSSFGAGVDYGYTF
TRBV2	CASALWTGGNEQYF
TRBV6-5	CASSYLQGAEAFF
TRBV12-3/TRBV12-4	CASSLGGLYEQYF
TRBV7-8	CASSLDLQREQFF
TRBV9	CASGDGTSLGQYF
TRBV18	CASSPGDSLGQYF
TRBV28	CASSPPWGGSQAFF
TRBV6-5	CASAAGTGTETQYF
TRBV19	CASSMSSSGPRADTQYF
TRBV2	CASTSGQVYNEQFF
TRBV28	CASALGTVQNTIYF
TRBV29-1	CSVESDTEAFF
TRBV7-8	CASSLAGTVGQPQHF
TRBV19	CASSMDGGYSNQPQHF
TRBV29-1	CSVEGTPNEQFF